Following are 2 T cell receptor beta chains from one sample sequenced in a study of cytomegalovirus exposure and HLA in healthy donors. Primers for the PCR totalled 60 Vbeta and 13 Jbeta. TCRdb's table, derived via immunoSEQ multiplex PCR, lists solely in-frame clones and lacks some. This sample has tens of thousands of clones, with roughly 76% found just once. Sample: PBMCs. The origin of the receptors is a man between 18 and 35 years old in good health and CMV-seronegative.

The chain has TRBV27 and TRBJ2-5; TRBD1 matches 9 bases. The length of the CDR3 is 14 residues. V lost 6 bases and J lost 6; bases outside the gene matches: 8. Germline V gene lookup returns CDR1 MNHEY and CDR2 SMNVEV (reference sequence). The CDR3 DNA reads as TGTGCCAGCAGCCCATCCACAGGGGGCAAGACCCAGTACTTC. It encodes CASSPSTGGKTQYF.

The chain combines TRBV19 with TRBJ2-7; TRBD1 aligns across 7 bases. Trimming removed 6 bases from V and 0 bases from J; junction bases left unmatched: 5. The CDR3 has 14 residues. Germline V gene lookup returns CDR1 LNHDA and CDR2 SQIVND (reference sequence). In DNA form, the CDR3 reads TGTGCCAGTAGCCCACAGGGGACCTCCTACGAGCAGTACTTC. This sequence encodes CASSPQGTSYEQYF.